Detailed here is one T cell receptor (beta chain). The CDR3 spans 15 residues. Germline CDR1 reads LGHDT; CDR2 reads YNNKEL (reference sequence). V lost 0 bases to trimming and J lost 6 bases, with 12 bases between them. This entry comes from a study of blood T cell repertoires in COVID-19. Study-wide background: The United States, Italy and Spain supplied acute and convalescent COVID-19 samples. T cells, B-cell-depleted T cells, or PBMCs supplied cDNA or gDNA.

In the original analysis: The assay estimated nucleated cells by amplifying reference gene primers. Assay used: immunoSEQ multiplex PCR; TCRdb lists only in-frame clones, some missing. The DNA was the basis for D and trimming; V, J and clone size are from that table. In the table there are 250,000 or so clones, 75% to 90% of which are singletons. Sample: peripheral blood. The V call is TRBV3-1 (or the pseudogene TRBV3-2), the J call TRBJ2-4, with D perhaps TRBD1 (5 bases). The TCR comes from a woman in her thirties or forties who had recovered from COVID-19. The CDR3 is CASSQDQVQGNIQYF. The CDR3, as DNA: TGTGCCAGCAGCCAAGATCAGGTTCAGGGAAACATTCAGTACTTC.